This entry lists 32 T cell receptor beta chains sequenced from one sample in a study of T cell changes during pregnancy in multiple sclerosis. Here immunoSEQ multiplex PCR was the method, and the copy in TCRdb shows in-frame clones only, minus some. The sample gives approximately 80,000 clones, around 93% of which show up once; approximately 0.71% is in the top ten. The specimen comprised peripheral blood, sampled in the second trimester of pregnancy. These receptors all stem from a female donor in good health, enrolled as a control in a pregnancy study.

The chain combines TRBV27 with TRBJ1-5; 7 bases match TRBD1. Germline V CDR1 and CDR2: MNHEY, SMNVEV (reference sequence). The V gene end was trimmed by 6 bases and the J gene end by 7 bases; junction bases not matched to a gene: 9. CDR3 size: 14 residues. CDR3: CASSQTGTNQPQHF. The CDR3 bases are TGTGCCAGCAGCCAGACAGGGACGAACCAGCCCCAGCATTTT.

The rearrangement links TRBV6-5 to TRBJ2-7; 11 nucleotides agree with TRBD2. Trimming cost V 6 bases and J 7 bases; bases outside gene matches: 11. The CDR3 contains 15 residues. Germline loops: CDR1 MNHEY, CDR2 SVGAGI. The CDR3 DNA sequence: TGTGCCAGCAGCCCACTAGCGGGGGCCCGCTGGGAGCAGTACTTC. It is translated as CASSPLAGARWEQYF.

This clone is a singleton in its sample. The chain uses TRBV5-1 and TRBJ1-2; perhaps TRBD1 as D (6 bases). V lost 0 bases to trimming and J lost 5 bases, with 20 bases between them. The CDR3 consists of 17 residues. Germline CDR1 and CDR2: SGHRS and YFSETQ. CDR3 nucleotides: TGCGCCAGCAGCTTGGATGGACGAACAGGGCAAATGTATGGCTACACCTTC. It specifies CASSLDGRTGQMYGYTF.

The chain employs TRBV18 and TRBJ2-2, with TRBD1 identical over 9 bases. Germline V lookup: CDR1 KGHSH, CDR2 LQKENI. CDR3 length: 16 residues. V trimming: 4 bases; J trimming: 0 bases; junction bases outside the gene matches: 3. CDR3: CASSRRDRANTGELFF. CDR3 bases: TGTGCCAGCTCACGCCGGGACAGGGCGAACACCGGGGAGCTGTTTTTT.

This chain connects TRBV27 to TRBJ1-2; D remains unclear. Deletions cut 1 base from V and 2 bases from J, with 11 bases between. Germline V gives CDR1 MNHEY, CDR2 SMNVEV (reference sequence). The CDR3 is 15 amino acids. In DNA form, the CDR3 reads TGTGCCAGCAGTTTATTCGGACTGGAAAACTATGGCTACACCTTC. It encodes CASSLFGLENYGYTF.

The chain joins TRBV30 to TRBJ1-5, with D possibly TRBD1 on 6 matching bases. V was cut by 1 base and J by 0 bases, with 16 bases left in between. Germline CDR1 is GTSNPN and CDR2 is SVGIG (reference sequence). The CDR3 sequence is 17 residues long. The CDR3 is CAWSGGRTVSSNQPQHF. The DNA for the CDR3 is TGTGCCTGGAGTGGCGGACGGACAGTGTCTAGCAATCAGCCCCAGCATTTT.

The chain links TRBV27 to TRBJ1-5, with no clear D. Germline CDR1 and CDR2: MNHEY and SMNVEV (reference sequence). Trimming pared 3 bases from V and 0 bases from J, leaving 12 bases between. The CDR3 is made up of 16 amino acids. The CDR3 bases are TGTGCCAGCAGTTTCTCTTCCTTTTATAGCAATCAGCCCCAGCATTTT. Translation gives CASSFSSFYSNQPQHF.

The J gene is TRBJ2-1, the V gene TRBV7-7; a weak D match, TRBD2 (6 bases). The CDR3 length is 15 residues. Germline CDR1 and CDR2: SSHAT and FNYEAQ (reference sequence). V was pared by 5 bases and J by 4 bases, with 15 bases between. CDR3 sequence: CASSPGDFSYNEQFF. The CDR3, as DNA: TGTGCCAGCAGCCCCGGGGACTTTTCTTACAATGAGCAGTTCTTC.

The CDR3 sequence is CAISPQGAEQPQHF. CDR3 DNA sequence: TGTGCCATCAGCCCTCAGGGGGCTGAACAGCCCCAGCATTTT. The rearrangement links TRBV10-3 to TRBJ1-5, with 8 bases that match TRBD1. The CDR3 length is 14 residues. Germline V gene sequence: CDR1 ENHRY, CDR2 SYGVKD. J was trimmed by 7 bases and V by 6 bases; bases with no gene match: 8.

The rearrangement uses TRBV9 and TRBJ2-3, with 7 bases that match TRBD1. The CDR3 covers 16 residues. Germline CDR1 SGDLS, CDR2 YYNGEE. J gave up 2 bases and V 5 bases, and 11 bases lay outside the gene matches. The CDR3 nucleotides are TGTGCCAGCAGTGAAAGACAGGGTGTCATCACAGATACGCAGTATTTT. Its protein product is CASSERQGVITDTQYF.

The J gene is TRBJ1-2, the V gene TRBV6-5; D perhaps matches TRBD1 (6 bases). V was pared by 6 bases and J by 1 base, with 12 bases between. Per germline, CDR1 MNHEY and CDR2 SVGAGI. CDR3 length: 14 residues. CDR3: CASSRDMINYGYTF. In DNA, the CDR3 is TGTGCCAGCAGCCGGGACATGATTAACTATGGCTACACCTTC.

The chain uses TRBV15 and TRBJ2-6; 7 bases agree with TRBD1. There are 17 residues in the CDR3. Germline lookup yields CDR1 LNHNV and CDR2 YYDKDF (reference sequence). Germline trimming cut 1 base from V and 1 base from J; bases unmatched to any gene: 4. The CDR3 spells CATSRGGQTSGANVLTF. The CDR3 region has the DNA TGTGCCACCAGCAGAGGGGGACAGACATCTGGGGCCAACGTCCTGACTTTC.

The chain carries TRBV19 and TRBJ1-4; the match to TRBD1 covers 9 bases. With 5 bases clipped from V and 5 bases from J, the junction kept 6 bases outside the gene matches. CDR3 length: 15 residues. Looked up from germline, CDR1 is LNHDA and CDR2 is SQIVND (reference sequence). In nucleotides, the CDR3 is TGTGCCAGTAGTCCCCAGACAGGGGGGAATGAAAAACTGTTTTTT. This codes for CASSPQTGGNEKLFF.

The chain combines TRBV11-2 with TRBJ2-1, with D possibly being TRBD2 (6 bases). Germline V gene lookup returns CDR1 SGHAT and CDR2 FQNNGV. This CDR3 is 15 amino acids long. Trimming removed 1 base from V and 7 bases from J, with 14 bases in between. The CDR3 region is CASSLVEGLVNEQFF. CDR3 sequence (DNA): TGTGCCAGCAGCTTAGTGGAGGGCCTTGTGAATGAGCAGTTCTTC. Complete variable domain (other parts from reference TRBV11-2 and TRBJ2-1): EAGVAQSPRYKIIEKRQSVAFWCNPISGHATLYWYQQILGQGPKLLIQFQNNGVVDDSQLPKDRFSAERLKGVDSTLKIQPAKLEDSAVYLCASSLVEGLVNEQFFGPGTRLTVL.

This clone has only one observation. The CDR3 reads CASSDRVVVKLFF. CDR3 nucleotide sequence: TGTGCCAGCAGCGATAGAGTCGTTGTAAAACTGTTTTTT. The genes are TRBV7-8 and TRBJ1-4; D remains unclear. V shed 5 bases and J shed 10 bases, with 14 bases lying between them. Germline V gene lookup returns CDR1 SGHVS and CDR2 FQNEAQ. The CDR3 contains 13 residues.

The chain is built from TRBV9 and TRBJ2-5, with 13 positions matching TRBD2. Germline lookup yields CDR1 SGDLS and CDR2 YYNGEE. The CDR3 extends over 17 amino acids. The trim removed 4 bases at V and 3 bases at J, leaving 9 bases unmatched. CDR3 amino acids: CASSTGTSGVMKETQYF. CDR3 bases: TGTGCCAGCAGCACCGGGACTAGCGGGGTTATGAAAGAGACCCAGTACTTC.

The CDR3 sequence is CASSQTGDEQYF. DNA of the CDR3: TGTGCCAGCAGCCAGACAGGGGACGAGCAGTACTTC. The chain couples TRBV9 to TRBJ2-7, with 8 bases that match TRBD1. With V trimmed by 4 bases and J by 5 bases, 2 bases remained unmatched. This CDR3 contains 12 residues. In germline, CDR1 is SGDLS, CDR2 YYNGEE.

The chain combines TRBV5-1 with TRBJ2-3; unclear D gene. CDR1 SGHRS and CDR2 YFSETQ come from the germline V gene. CDR3 length equals 12 residues. The V and J ends lost 0 bases and 5 bases respectively, with 4 bases between them. The CDR3 bases are TGCGCCAGCAGCTTGGGGCAAGATACGCAGTATTTT. Protein product: CASSLGQDTQYF.

V usage is TRBV30 and J usage is TRBJ1-1; D is possibly TRBD1 (5 bases). The CDR3 runs to 13 residues. In germline, CDR1 is GTSNPN, CDR2 SVGIG (reference sequence). V dropped 4 bases and J dropped 6 bases, with 15 bases sitting between them. This chain's CDR3 is CAWNRGVSAEAFF. In DNA, the CDR3 is TGTGCCTGGAACCGGGGGGTTTCGGCTGAAGCTTTCTTT. The full variable domain, in which reference TRBV30 and TRBJ1-1 provide the parts outside the CDR3, is SQTIHQWPATLVQPVGSPLSLECTVEGTSNPNLYWYRQAAGRGLQLLFYSVGIGQISSEVPQNLSASRPQDRQFILSSKKLLLSDSGFYLCAWNRGVSAEAFFGQGTRLTVV.

This clone was seen just once. The chain couples TRBV5-1 to TRBJ1-2; 8 nucleotides agree with TRBD1. Looked up from germline, CDR1 is SGHRS and CDR2 is YFSETQ. V lost 5 bases and J lost 8; bases outside the gene matches: 11. The CDR3 covers 14 residues. In nucleotides, the CDR3 is TGCGCCAGCAGTCTTCGACAGGGGTTGGACGGCTACACCTTC. This gives the protein CASSLRQGLDGYTF.

This sequence joins TRBV6-5 and TRBJ1-2; no clear D. This CDR3 spans 13 amino acids. The ends were cut back, 8 bases at V and 4 bases at J, with 14 bases in the middle. Germline CDR1 MNHEY, CDR2 SVGAGI. CDR3 sequence (DNA): TGTGCCAGCCTCCAGGCAGGATCCTATGGCTACACCTTC. Amino acids: CASLQAGSYGYTF.

The V gene is TRBV18, the J gene TRBJ2-7; 11 bases are a match to TRBD2. The CDR3 sequence is 14 residues long. Germline CDR1 and CDR2: KGHSH and LQKENI. The ends lost 6 bases at V and 0 bases at J; junction bases unmatched: 1. The CDR3 bases are TGTGCCAGCTCGACTAGCGGGGACTCCTACGAGCAGTACTTC. As protein: CASSTSGDSYEQYF.

This clone was found once. This chain links TRBV9 with TRBJ2-2, with D possibly TRBD2 on 5 matching bases. The V and J ends lost 4 bases and 3 bases respectively, with 16 bases between them. CDR1 is SGDLS, CDR2 YYNGEE, per germline. The CDR3 covers 16 residues. The CDR3 DNA is TGTGCCAGCAGCTCGGAGTCGGGGTTTTACACCGGGGAGCTGTTTTTT. It is translated as CASSSESGFYTGELFF.

The V and J genes are TRBV7-2 and TRBJ1-1; 7 bases match TRBD1. The CDR3 totals 13 residues. The V gene end was trimmed by 5 bases and the J gene end by 3 bases; junction bases not matched to a gene: 3. CDR1 SGHTA and CDR2 FQGNSA come from the germline V gene. CDR3 loop: CASSLDRDTEAFF. The CDR3 DNA reads TGTGCCAGCAGCCTTGACAGGGACACTGAAGCTTTCTTT.

Only one count was recorded for this clone. V gene TRBV6-4 combines with J gene TRBJ2-1; 13 nucleotides align to TRBD2. CDR3 length: 18 residues. The V gene's germline CDR1 is MRHNA and CDR2 SNTAGT. V shed 2 bases, J shed 6 bases, and the junction held 10 bases outside the gene matches. The CDR3 loop is CASSDDSPGLAGANEQFF. In nucleotides, the CDR3 is TGTGCCAGCAGTGACGATTCCCCAGGACTAGCGGGGGCCAATGAGCAGTTCTTC.

This chain links TRBV7-2 with TRBJ2-5; TRBD2 agrees at 10 bases. The CDR3 has 15 residues. Per the germline V gene, CDR1 is SGHTA and CDR2 is FQGNSA. V was pared by 2 bases and J by 2 bases, with 2 bases of the junction left unmatched. In nucleotides, the CDR3 is TGTGCCAGCAGCTTAAGAGCGGGGGGGCAAGAGACCCAGTACTTC. It encodes CASSLRAGGQETQYF.

The rearrangement links TRBV2 to TRBJ2-7; possible D gene TRBD1, 7 bases. The germline V gene has CDR1 SNHLY and CDR2 FYNNEI. The CDR3 has 13 amino acids. V was clipped by 10 bases and J by 3 bases, with 16 bases between them. The CDR3 nucleotides read TGTGCCACCAAGGCAGGGGGAGGCTACGAGCAGTACTTC. This translates into CATKAGGGYEQYF.

J is TRBJ2-7 and V is TRBV11-3; 9 nucleotides line up with TRBD1. The V and J ends lost 3 bases and 3 bases, in that order; junction bases with no gene match: 6. Germline V gene sequence: CDR1 SGHNT, CDR2 YENEEA. The CDR3 is 15 residues long. CDR3 protein: CASSLDPGQGYEQYF. The CDR3 nucleotides are TGTGCCAGCAGCTTGGATCCGGGACAGGGCTACGAGCAGTACTTC.

The chain has TRBV29-1 and TRBJ1-1; D remains ambiguous. The germline V and J ends were trimmed by 8 bases and 2 bases, with 9 bases remaining between them. The CDR3 is 11 amino acids. Germline V gene sequence: CDR1 SQVTM, CDR2 ANQGSEA. CDR3 region: CSYGGNTEAFF. The CDR3 coding sequence is TGCAGCTACGGCGGAAACACTGAAGCTTTCTTT.

Only one count was recorded for this clone. The V call is TRBV30, the J call TRBJ2-2, with 8 bases that match TRBD1. The J segment lost 2 bases and the V segment lost 5 bases, leaving 10 bases of the junction unmatched. This CDR3 comprises 16 residues. Germline V lookup: CDR1 GTSNPN, CDR2 SVGIG (reference sequence). The CDR3 region has the DNA TGTGCCTGGGGATTTACAGGGGGAATAAACACCGGGGAGCTGTTTTTT. Translated, it gives CAWGFTGGINTGELFF.

The rearrangement links TRBV9 to TRBJ1-4, with TRBD1 identical over 7 bases. The CDR3 runs 15 residues. Germline CDR1 reads SGDLS; CDR2 reads YYNGEE. V shed 3 bases, J shed 5 bases, and the junction held 7 bases outside the gene matches. CDR3 sequence reads: CASSASGTVNEKLFF. CDR3 sequence (DNA): TGTGCCAGCAGCGCCTCCGGGACAGTAAATGAAAAACTGTTTTTT.

This sequence joins TRBV6-1 and TRBJ1-3; no clear D gene. Germline assignment: CDR1 MNHNS and CDR2 SASEGT. CDR3 length equals 13 residues. Trimming left V 10 bases short and J 4 bases short, with 14 bases between. DNA for the CDR3: TGTGCCACCCGACTTGCAGACGGAAACACCATATATTTT. It yields the protein CATRLADGNTIYF.